This T cell receptor (beta chain) appears in the sequencing data of a study of tumor and adjacent non-tumor tissue in lung cancer. A modified ARM-PCR protocol with three rounds of nested PCR amplified TCRbeta. TCRdb reprocessed the multiplex PCR reads with MiXCR, giving one entry per CDR3 protein. Found here are 130,000 or so distinct CDR3 sequences, 66% of them singletons; the top ten hold 10% to 15%. This CDR3 region has 14 residues. This sample's RNA came from whole unsorted tissue. Worth noting for this clonotype: At one end the junction does not follow the germline gene, possibly because of a read error.

V usage is TRBV12-3 or TRBV12-4 and J usage is TRBJ2-7; D is ambiguous. The clonotype originates from a man aged 30 to 45 with non-small cell lung cancer. Material: lung tumor tissue. This CDR3 reads CASSLDGPSYEHYF. In nucleotides, the CDR3 is TGCGCCAGCAGTTTAGACGGCCCCTCCTACGAGCATTACTTC.